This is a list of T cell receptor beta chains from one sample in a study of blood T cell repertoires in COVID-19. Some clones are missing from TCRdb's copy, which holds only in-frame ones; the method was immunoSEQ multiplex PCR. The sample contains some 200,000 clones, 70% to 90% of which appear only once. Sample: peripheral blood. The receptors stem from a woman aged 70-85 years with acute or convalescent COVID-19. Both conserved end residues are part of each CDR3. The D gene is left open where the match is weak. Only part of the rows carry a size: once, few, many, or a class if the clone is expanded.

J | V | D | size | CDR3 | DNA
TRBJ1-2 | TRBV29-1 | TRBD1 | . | CSAPQGKYGYTF | TGCAGCGCACCACAGGGGAAGTATGGCTACACCTTC
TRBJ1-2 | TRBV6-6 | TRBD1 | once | CASSGDRGGTGYTF | TGTGCCAGCAGTGGGGACAGGGGAGGTACTGGCTACACCTTC
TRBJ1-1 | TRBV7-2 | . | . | CASSLLPSNTEAFF | TGTGCCAGCAGCTTACTCCCTTCGAACACTGAAGCTTTCTTT
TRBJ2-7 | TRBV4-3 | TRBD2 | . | CASSQATSGGYEQYF | TGCGCCAGCAGCCAGGCGACTAGCGGGGGGTACGAGCAGTACTTC
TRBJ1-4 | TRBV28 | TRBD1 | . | CASSRDRVVEKLFF | TGTGCCAGCAGTCGAGACAGGGTCGTTGAAAAACTGTTTTTT
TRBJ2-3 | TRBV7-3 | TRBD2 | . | CASSRASGFPAPDTQYF | TGTGCCAGCAGCCGGGCTAGCGGATTCCCGGCGCCAGATACGCAGTATTTT
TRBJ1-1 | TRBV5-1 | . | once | CASSRGKNTEAFF | TGCGCCAGCAGCCGGGGGAAGAACACTGAAGCTTTCTTT
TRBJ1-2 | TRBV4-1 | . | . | CASSRVAGAGPNSGGYTF | TGCGCCAGCAGCCGAGTAGCAGGGGCAGGGCCTAATTCGGGGGGCTACACCTTC
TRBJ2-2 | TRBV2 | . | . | CASAGRGNTGELFF | TGTGCCAGCGCGGGCAGGGGGAACACCGGGGAGCTGTTTTTT
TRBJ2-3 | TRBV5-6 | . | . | CASSFQGTDTQYF | TGTGCCAGCAGCTTCCAGGGGACGGATACGCAGTATTTT
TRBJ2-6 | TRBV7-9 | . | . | CASSPDRPTGANVLTF | TGTGCCAGCAGCCCCGACAGACCAACTGGGGCCAACGTCCTGACTTTC
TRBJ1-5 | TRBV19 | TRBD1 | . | CASSLPGTGGNQPQHF | TGTGCCAGTAGTCTTCCCGGGACAGGGGGCAATCAGCCCCAGCATTTT
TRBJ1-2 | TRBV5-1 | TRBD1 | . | CASSPGQGRANGYTF | TGCGCCAGCAGCCCGGGACAGGGGAGAGCCAATGGCTACACCTTC
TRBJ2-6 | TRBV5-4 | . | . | CASSTLSSGANVLTF | TGTGCCAGCAGCACCCTAAGCTCTGGGGCCAACGTCCTGACTTTC
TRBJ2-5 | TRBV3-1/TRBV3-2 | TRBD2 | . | CTSSLAGGIQETQYF | TGTACCAGCAGCCTAGCGGGGGGGATCCAAGAGACCCAGTACTTC
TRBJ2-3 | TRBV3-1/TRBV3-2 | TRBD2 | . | CASSRSGAGTDTQYF | TGTGCCAGCAGTCGTAGCGGGGCGGGGACAGATACGCAGTATTTT
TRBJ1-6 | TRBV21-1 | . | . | CASSKGDRRGSYNSPLHF | TGTGCCAGCAGCAAAGGGGACAGGAGGGGGTCCTATAATTCACCCCTCCACTTT
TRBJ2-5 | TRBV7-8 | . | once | CATKLSPPETQYF | TGTGCCACCAAGCTCTCGCCTCCGGAGACCCAGTACTTC
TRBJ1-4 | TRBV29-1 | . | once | CSGGRPNEKLFF | TGCAGCGGAGGGCGGCCGAATGAAAAACTGTTTTTT
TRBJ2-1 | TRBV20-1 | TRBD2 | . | CSASHPGEGYNEQFF | TGCAGTGCTAGTCACCCGGGGGAGGGGTACAATGAGCAGTTCTTC
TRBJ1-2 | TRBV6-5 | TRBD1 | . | CASSAGTGYGYTF | TGTGCCAGCAGCGCCGGGACAGGCTATGGCTACACCTTC
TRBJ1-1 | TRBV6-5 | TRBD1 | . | CATSGQGYTEAFF | TGTGCCACCTCGGGACAGGGCTACACTGAAGCTTTCTTT
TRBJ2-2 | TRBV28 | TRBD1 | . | CASSPGGTGELFF | TGTGCCAGCAGCCCAGGGGGCACCGGGGAGCTGTTTTTT
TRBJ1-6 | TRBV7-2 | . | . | CASSLQGPNSPLHF | TGTGCCAGCAGCCTACAGGGCCCAAATTCACCCCTCCACTTT